This TCR beta chain was sequenced during a study of T cells in Graves' hyperthyroidism and ophthalmopathy (dated by TCRdb to about 2019). For the wider study: Peripheral blood was sampled at the time of initial diagnosis, prior to any treatment. To identify TCR V-J signatures that set the groups apart, the researchers used a discovery cohort of about a hundred patients, made up of 40 to 45 with Graves' ophthalmopathy and some 55 with stable Graves' hyperthyroidism. Whether ophthalmopathy could be predicted prospectively was tested in an independent validation cohort made up of under 20 hyperthyroidism patients plus 17 patients who later progressed to ophthalmopathy. The 100 or so discovery patients were randomly split 7:3 into training and test sets. In addition, the study compared T-cell repertoires in thyroid tissue and in blood from a handful of Graves' hyperthyroidism patients. After blood sampling, hyperthyroidism patients were treated with methimazole at a starting dose of 30 mg daily, and ophthalmopathy patients were treated with high-dose intravenous methylprednisolone. The paper reports TCR Vbeta CDR3 sequencing of 130 to 150 peripheral blood samples: under 45 ophthalmopathy, under 85 hyperthyroidism and approximately 17 progressor patients. Results and caveats for the whole study, not just this receptor: A 13 V-J signature model separated ophthalmopathy from stable hyperthyroidism, with over 85% sensitivity and 81.08% specificity in cross-validation and 80%/75% in testing. During validation, the model predicted progression to ophthalmopathy a median of roughly 7.1 months ahead of onset, with just under 71% sensitivity and 72.22% specificity. Blood samples also contained most of the expanded thyroid clonotypes (frequency above 0.001), which suggests that blood repertoires may reflect thyroid immune responses. No statistical method was used to fix the sample size in advance, and group allocation was not hidden from the investigators.

The TCR beta CDR3 regions were amplified from the RNA transcripts. A first-round RT-PCR of the TCR CDR3 used the HTBI primer set with the Qiagen OneStep RT-PCR kit. A second multiplex PCR round built the libraries, followed by size selection and purification. Sequencing of the libraries was done on an Illumina HiSeq2000 using paired-end 100 bp reads. The study's processing was this. SOAPnuke was used to process the raw data, with reads discarded if the reads contained adapters or uncalled bases, had a mean Phred below 15, or lacked an exact constant-primer or identifier match. COPE v1.2.5 was used to merge high-quality paired reads, and clonotypes were defined as unique nucleotide sequences. MiTCR v1.1 was used to align clonotypes to the IMGT TRBV, TRBD and TRBJ reference segments. The analysis was restricted to V-J combinations with a frequency above 0.0001, which together covered just over 99% of the repertoires. The TCS score was defined as the ratio of F50 (clonal expansion) to E x V (chaos), calculated using BLOSUM62-based TCRdist between CDR3 peptides within each V-J. Welch's t-statistics and random forest reduced several hundred V-J features to under 15, which were used in a naive Bayes classifier (R e1071). TCRdb itself trimmed the public reads at Q25 with fastp, ran MiXCR and retained productive beta chains. Entries that share a CDR3 protein sequence are merged under the most common genes and DNA. These V and J calls derive from TCRdb rather than the authors' analysis. The sample table records fewer than 550,000 distinct CDR3 sequences; 15% to 17% of these occur just once. The ten largest clones take up 12% to 15% of the sample.

CDR1 and CDR2 (SGHTA, FQGNSA) derive from the germline V gene. V drops 3 bases and J drops 0 bases, leaving 27 bases in between. The CDR3 sequence holds 20 residues, the cysteine and phenylalanine included. The sequence is cut down to CDR3 DNA, 60 bases in frame from base 1. Graves' hyperthyroidism was defined as stable when no progression to ophthalmopathy occurred over 18 months of follow-up. Hyperthyroidism patients were newly diagnosed, with disease duration under 2 months, and aged 18 to 65 years. Exclusion was applied to patients with uncontrolled infections, other autoimmune diseases, pregnancy or lactation. Clinical symptoms, serum thyroxine and TRAb, thyroid ultrasound, and orbital computed tomography formed the basis for the diagnoses. PBMCs were isolated from 7.5 to 10 ml of fresh peripheral blood by Ficoll-Paque density gradient centrifugation. Trizol reagent was used to extract total RNA, and RNA quality was then checked on an Agilent 2100 Bioanalyzer.

This clonotype was seen more than once but under ten times. Its target antigen remains unknown. Base qualities are not recorded, but no much larger clone differs from it by a single base. The chain couples TRBV7-2 to TRBJ2-7; a weak D assignment points to TRBD2 (6 bases agree). The TCR was taken from a woman younger than 35 with Graves' hyperthyroidism. Sequenced: blood. The nucleotides are TGTGCCAGCAGCTTCCCTACCCGGGGAGGCCCGGTCGAAAGCTCCTACGAGCAGTACTTC. Its protein product is CASSFPTRGGPVESSYEQYF.